The 28 T cell receptor beta chains below were found in one sample sequenced in a study of CD8 T cells in Susac syndrome. With random hexamers, reverse transcription was performed on about 0.5 to 1 ug of RNA. One entry per CDR3 protein, called by TCRdb with MiXCR from the immunoSEQ multiplex PCR reads. The sample lists around 130,000 distinct CDR3 sequences; 94% were seen once. Sequenced material: CD4+ T cells from PBMCs. Receptors were obtained from a human donor in good health.

The chain carries TRBV7-9 and TRBJ1-1, with D uncertain. V was pared by 1 base and J by 6 bases, with 6 bases between. CDR1 is SEHNR and CDR2 is FQNEAQ in the germline V gene (reference sequence). The CDR3 length is 12 residues. The CDR3 DNA reads as TGTGCCAGCAGCTTAGAATTGGCTGAAGCTTTCTTT. It encodes CASSLELAEAFF. Full variable domain (outside the CDR3, taken from reference TRBV7-9 and TRBJ1-1): DTGVSQNPRHKITKRGQNVTFRCDPISEHNRLYWYRQTLGQGPEFLTYFQNEAQLEKSRLLSDRFSAERPKGSFSTLEIQRTEQGDSAMYLCASSLELAEAFFGQGTRLTVV.

V usage is TRBV6-1 and J usage is TRBJ2-5, with 9 bases lining up with TRBD2. Trimming cost V 8 bases and J 4 bases; bases outside gene matches: 20. The V gene's germline CDR1 is MNHNS and CDR2 SASEGT. The CDR3 length is 18 residues. This CDR3 is CASCRGASGMIGGETQYF. The DNA of the CDR3 is TGTGCCAGCTGCCGGGGGGCTAGCGGGATGATAGGGGGAGAGACCCAGTACTTC.

In nucleotides, the CDR3 is TGTGCCAGCAGAAATAGCAATCAGCCCCAGCATTTT. This codes for CASRNSNQPQHF. The J gene is TRBJ1-5, the V gene TRBV12-3 or TRBV12-4, with D unresolved. V was trimmed by 6 bases and J by 0 bases, leaving 3 bases between them. This CDR3 region has 12 residues.

The V gene is TRBV13, the J gene TRBJ2-7; 7 bases are shared with TRBD1. With 4 bases clipped from V and 5 bases from J, the junction kept 5 bases outside the gene matches. This CDR3 spans 13 amino acids. Germline V CDR1 and CDR2: PRHDT, FYEKMQ (reference sequence). Here the CDR3 reads CASSSQGFHEQYF. CDR3 DNA sequence: TGTGCCAGCAGCTCACAGGGGTTCCACGAGCAGTACTTC.

The rearrangement joins TRBV3-1 to TRBJ2-5, with D unresolved. This CDR3 comprises 16 residues. CDR1 is LGHDT, CDR2 YNNKEL, per germline (reference sequence). V was shortened by 4 bases and J by 9 bases, with 24 bases between the two germline ends. CDR3 residues: CASSPSPLGPYDPQYF. The CDR3 DNA follows: TGTGCCAGCAGCCCGTCCCCCCTCGGGCCCTACGATCCCCAGTACTTC.

The chain has TRBV2 and TRBJ1-5; 8 bases map to TRBD1. Germline CDR1 is SNHLY and CDR2 is FYNNEI. V dropped 5 bases and J dropped 6; count of bases not matched to a gene: 9. The CDR3 length is 15 residues. CDR3 region: CASSYATGGSQPQHF. CDR3 DNA sequence: TGTGCCAGCAGTTATGCAACAGGGGGATCTCAGCCCCAGCATTTT.

This sequence joins TRBV7-3 and TRBJ2-7; TRBD1 matches at 7 bases. This CDR3 spans 15 amino acids. The J segment lost 2 bases and the V segment lost 5 bases, leaving 9 bases of the junction unmatched. Germline V gene data show CDR1 as SGHTA and CDR2 as FQGTGA. The DNA of the CDR3 is TGTGCCAGCAGCCTCAAACCGGGACAGCCCTACGAGCAGTACTTC. Its protein is CASSLKPGQPYEQYF.

The genes are TRBV20-1 and TRBJ2-3; 9 positions match TRBD2. From germline, CDR1 is DFQATT and CDR2 SNEGSKA (reference sequence). V lost 4 bases, J lost 3 bases, and 11 bases stayed unmatched. This CDR3 has 16 amino acids. CDR3 protein: CSATRIIAGETDTQYF. The CDR3 bases are TGCAGTGCTACAAGGATTATAGCGGGAGAGACAGATACGCAGTATTTT.

V usage is TRBV6-2 or TRBV6-3 and J usage is TRBJ1-1, with 8 bases matching TRBD1. Germline CDR1 is MNHEY and CDR2 is SVGEGT. The CDR3 totals 14 residues. Unmatched junction bases numbered 2, after V lost 5 bases and J lost 0 bases. CDR3 in amino acids: CASSDRGVNTEAFF. CDR3 sequence (DNA): TGTGCCAGCAGTGACAGGGGAGTGAACACTGAAGCTTTCTTT.

This chain connects TRBV30 to TRBJ2-1, with D possibly TRBD2 on 6 matching bases. The CDR3 covers 12 residues. The germline V gene has CDR1 GTSNPN and CDR2 SVGIG (reference sequence). In DNA, the CDR3 is TGTGCTTATAACCGGGACTTATATGAGCAGTTCTTC. Its protein is CAYNRDLYEQFF.

The chain uses TRBV7-2 and TRBJ1-5; D might be TRBD1 (6 bases). Germline assignment: CDR1 SGHTA and CDR2 FQGNSA. V gave up 0 bases and J gave up 0 bases, with 12 bases separating them. The CDR3 is 17 amino acids. The CDR3 here is CASSLARTENSNQPQHF. In DNA, the CDR3 is TGTGCCAGCAGCTTAGCTAGGACAGAAAATAGCAATCAGCCCCAGCATTTT.

This clonotype was found once. The genes are TRBV6-6 and TRBJ2-4; 7 positions match TRBD1. V shed 6 bases, J shed 13 bases, and the junction held 3 bases outside the gene matches. The CDR3 covers 10 residues. CDR1 is MNHNY, CDR2 SVGAGI, per germline (reference sequence). This CDR3 is CASRGTAQYF. In nucleotides, the CDR3 is TGTGCCAGCAGGGGGACAGCACAGTACTTC.

The CDR3 coding sequence is TGTGCCAGCACGAAGCGGGAGGGCCAAGATACGCAGTATTTT. Its protein is CASTKREGQDTQYF. The chain uses TRBV12-3 or TRBV12-4 and TRBJ2-3, with 10 bases fitting TRBD2. The CDR3 sequence is 14 residues long. The V and J ends lost 7 bases and 5 bases, in that order; junction bases with no gene match: 6.

The chain carries TRBV13 and TRBJ2-7; 9 nucleotides line up with TRBD1. After removal of 5 bases from V and 4 bases from J, the junction contained 9 bases not matched to a gene. The CDR3 consists of 15 residues. CDR1 PRHDT and CDR2 FYEKMQ come from the germline V gene (reference sequence). The CDR3 is CASSTGTGNIYEQYF. CDR3 nucleotide sequence: TGTGCCAGCAGCACCGGGACAGGGAACATTTACGAGCAGTACTTC.

The V and J genes are TRBV15 and TRBJ2-7, with TRBD1 identical over 10 bases. V was pared by 3 bases and J by 2 bases, with 7 bases of the junction left unmatched. The CDR3 is 16 amino acids. CDR1 and CDR2 from the germline V gene are LNHNV and YYDKDF (reference sequence). For the CDR3, the DNA is TGTGCCACCAGCAGTATCCGGGACAGGGGCACCTACGAGCAGTACTTC. Its translation: CATSSIRDRGTYEQYF.

The chain recombines TRBV27 with TRBJ2-1; D is unresolved. CDR1 is MNHEY, CDR2 SMNVEV, per germline (reference sequence). Trimming removed 2 bases from V and 8 bases from J, with 4 bases in between. The CDR3 has 11 residues. The CDR3: CASSLDDEQFF. The CDR3 DNA sequence: TGTGCCAGCAGTTTAGACGATGAGCAGTTCTTC.

The CDR3 DNA is TGTGCCAGCAGCTTAGGGGGGTTTGGGATGAGCAATCAGCCCCAGCATTTT. This gives the protein CASSLGGFGMSNQPQHF. The V gene is TRBV7-9, the J gene TRBJ1-5; D is possibly TRBD1 (5 bases). CDR1 is SEHNR and CDR2 is FQNEAQ in the germline V gene (reference sequence). The CDR3 extends over 17 amino acids. V was pared by 1 base and J by 1 base, with 14 bases between.

This sequence joins TRBV5-1 and TRBJ2-7, with TRBD1 as a possible D gene (6 bases). The V end was cut by 2 bases, the J end by 5 bases, with 8 bases between. Per germline, CDR1 SGHRS and CDR2 YFSETQ. This CDR3 comprises 12 residues. The CDR3 coding sequence is TGCGCCAGCAGCTTAGGACAGCACGAGCAGTACTTC. This translates into CASSLGQHEQYF.

This chain links TRBV28 with TRBJ2-1; 8 nucleotides align to TRBD2. The germline CDR1 and CDR2 sequences are MDHEN and SYDVKM. There are 15 residues in the CDR3. V lost 4 bases and J lost 8; bases outside the gene matches: 10. DNA of the CDR3: TGTGCCAGCAGTTCCCTTCAGCGGGAGAAGGATGAGCAGTTCTTC. It specifies CASSSLQREKDEQFF.

J is TRBJ1-5 and V is TRBV20-1, with a tentative D call TRBD1 (6 bases). Trimming removed 0 bases at V and 11 bases at J, with 17 bases between. This CDR3 comprises 14 residues. Germline CDR1 and CDR2: DFQATT and SNEGSKA (reference sequence). CDR3 sequence reads: CSARDPGGGRAQHF. The CDR3, as DNA: TGCAGTGCTAGAGATCCCGGCGGGGGCAGGGCCCAGCATTTT.

The chain links TRBV6-2 or TRBV6-3 to TRBJ2-1, with 9 bases identical to TRBD2. V dropped 2 bases and J dropped 1; count of bases not matched to a gene: 3. Per germline, CDR1 MNHEY and CDR2 SVGEGT. The CDR3 totals 16 residues. The CDR3, as DNA: TGTGCCAGCAGTTACGTGACTAGCGGTTCCTACAATGAGCAGTTCTTC. Protein product: CASSYVTSGSYNEQFF.

The genes are TRBV7-9 and TRBJ2-2, with TRBD1 as a possible D gene (5 bases). CDR1 and CDR2 from the germline V gene are SEHNR and FQNEAQ (reference sequence). The V end was cut by 5 bases, the J end by 5 bases, with 15 bases between. CDR3 length equals 15 residues. CDR3 coding DNA: TGTGCCAGCAGCCCAGAGCAGGGTTGGACCGGGGAGCTGTTTTTT. Residues: CASSPEQGWTGELFF. Full variable domain (remainder filled in from reference TRBV7-9 and TRBJ2-2): DTGVSQNPRHKITKRGQNVTFRCDPISEHNRLYWYRQTLGQGPEFLTYFQNEAQLEKSRLLSDRFSAERPKGSFSTLEIQRTEQGDSAMYLCASSPEQGWTGELFFGEGSRLTVL.

This chain uses TRBV10-3 with TRBJ2-3, with 10 bases identical to TRBD1. The V segment lost 3 bases and the J segment 3 bases; nucleotides outside the gene matches: 6. Germline V gene data show CDR1 as ENHRY and CDR2 as SYGVKD. There are 16 residues in the CDR3. The CDR3 DNA sequence: TGTGCCATCAGTGAATGGGCGGGACAGGGGACAGATACGCAGTATTTT. Amino acids: CAISEWAGQGTDTQYF.

CDR3 in amino acids: CASSLERGATEAFF. In DNA form, the CDR3 reads TGTGCCAGCAGTTTAGAGAGGGGCGCCACTGAAGCTTTCTTT. The V gene is TRBV27, the J gene TRBJ1-1, with a tentative D call TRBD1 (5 bases). V shed 2 bases and J shed 4 bases, with 11 bases lying between them. Germline V gives CDR1 MNHEY, CDR2 SMNVEV (reference sequence). The CDR3 is 14 amino acids.

The gene calls are TRBV30 and TRBJ1-6; D is unresolved. Between the trimmed V and J ends, which lost 2 bases and 1 base, there was a span of 9 bases. The CDR3 is 15 amino acids. CDR1 is GTSNPN and CDR2 is SVGIG in the germline V gene (reference sequence). The CDR3 spells CAWSTEGSYNSPLHF. CDR3 bases: TGTGCCTGGAGTACCGAGGGTTCCTATAATTCACCCCTCCACTTT.

The genes are TRBV4-3 and TRBJ2-6; D could derive from TRBD1 or TRBD2 (6 bases each). V was cut by 0 bases and J by 1 base, with 16 bases left in between. From germline, CDR1 is LGHNA and CDR2 YSLEER. The CDR3 has 19 residues. In DNA, the CDR3 is TGCGCCAGCAGCCAAGATTATCGGGGGCACTGGTCTGGGGCCAACGTCCTGACTTTC. As protein: CASSQDYRGHWSGANVLTF.

In nucleotides, the CDR3 is TGCGCCAGCAGCTCTAGCGGGAGGTCACTCGAGCAGTACTTC. Its protein product is CASSSSGRSLEQYF. V and J are TRBV5-1 and TRBJ2-7; 11 bases match TRBD2. V trimming: 3 bases; J trimming: 6 bases; junction bases outside the gene matches: 5. This CDR3 region has 14 residues. Germline-derived CDR1 and CDR2 are SGHRS and YFSETQ.

This rearrangement joins TRBV3-1 to TRBJ2-2; 10 bases align to TRBD1. Losses at the gene ends were 4 bases for V and 3 bases for J; bases not matched to a gene: 5. The CDR3 consists of 16 residues. CDR1 is LGHDT, CDR2 YNNKEL, per germline (reference sequence). The CDR3 reads CASSPSGTGDTGELFF. CDR3 DNA sequence: TGTGCCAGCAGCCCCTCCGGGACAGGGGACACCGGGGAGCTGTTTTTT.